The source of this T cell receptor (beta chain) is a study of T cell responses to AZD1222 COVID-19 vaccine listed by TCRdb under 2021. For the study in its entirety: Because spike-specific TCR depth and breadth did not differ between the two schedules, AZD1222 recipients who got a second dose at roughly 4 weeks were pooled with those who got a second dose at roughly 12 weeks. TCR sequencing was performed for 230 to 250 trial participants, of whom roughly 200 were given two doses of AZD1222 and some 25 were given two doses of MenACWY control vaccine. Trial participants were enrolled by age into subgroups of 18-55, 56-69 and 70-plus years, and 148, 28 and 57 TCR-sequenced participants, respectively, were included in these subgroups.

The meaning of the sample's time point label: baseline before first vaccination. The vaccinee samples were drawn from two UK trials, COV001 and COV002, one of which was a single-blind randomized controlled phase 2/3 trial testing AZD1222 (ChAdOx1 nCoV-19) in healthy adults. Trial participant PBMC samples were collected at day 0 and day 28 after the second dose for TCRbeta chain sequencing. The CDR3 regions of human TCRbeta chains were subjected to immunosequencing. Processing in the source paper ran as follows. TCRs in the repertoires were compared against a reference library of SARS-CoV-2-specific TCRs that had been generated with the MIRA antigen-specificity platform. Breadth meant the fraction of unique TCRs that were SARS-CoV-2-associated, whereas depth meant the fraction of total T cells that were SARS-CoV-2-associated. Each spike-specific TCR was assigned to its reactive spike region and to a CD4 or CD8 class using the MIRA data. Log10-transformed breadth and depth values were compared by one-way ANOVA with Sidak's multiple comparisons tests. TCRdb took over this immuneACCESS table, retaining in-frame rearrangements with V and J assigned. Such tables are incomplete; in checked studies, under half of the missing clones stem from an unresolved V gene, and the remainder is unexplained. V, J and clone size reflect that table, while D and trimming were determined from the DNA. The sample records roughly 100,000 clones, 88% of which are singletons. 2.5% of the sample goes to the ten largest clones.

The CDR3 runs 13 residues from the cysteine to the phenylalanine. Only the CDR3 DNA stays, 39 bases, in frame from base 1. The germline V and J ends show losses of 4 bases and 14 bases respectively, and no gene match explains 8 bases of the junction. In the germline V gene, CDR1 corresponds to KGHDR and CDR2 to SFDVKD. As to this clone: Its binding antigen is unknown. Base qualities are not provided; no much larger clone lies one nucleotide away.

What the work shows at the level of the full study, not this receptor alone: Only 5 to 7 AZD1222 recipients were SARS-CoV-2 seropositive at baseline, limiting conclusions about previously exposed vaccinees. Participants were mostly white British and included more females than males, and it was suggested by the authors that clonal diversity may have been underestimated. After two AZD1222 doses, both the breadth and the depth of spike-specific TCRs were significantly higher than at day 0 and than in MenACWY recipients. The vaccine-associated CD4 TCRs covered the entire spike protein, and the dominant responses fell in regions 160-218 and 743-854. No day 14 peak-response samples were available, so repertoires were characterized only after the peak T cell response. Nearly half of unique spike-specific TCRs reportedly recognized epitopes outside regions mutated in the B.1.351 and B.1.1.7 variants. The 56-69-year group was small, and its depth increase did not reach significance, likely because of low power.

The sample in question was peripheral blood, obtained on day 0 of AZD1222 vaccination. The chain is encoded by TRBV24-1 joined to TRBJ2-1; TRBD1 aligns with 9 central bases. The source is an adult in good health. The nucleotide sequence is TGTGCCACCAGTGACCAAGACCGGGACAGGGAGTTCTTC. Translation gives CATSDQDRDREFF.